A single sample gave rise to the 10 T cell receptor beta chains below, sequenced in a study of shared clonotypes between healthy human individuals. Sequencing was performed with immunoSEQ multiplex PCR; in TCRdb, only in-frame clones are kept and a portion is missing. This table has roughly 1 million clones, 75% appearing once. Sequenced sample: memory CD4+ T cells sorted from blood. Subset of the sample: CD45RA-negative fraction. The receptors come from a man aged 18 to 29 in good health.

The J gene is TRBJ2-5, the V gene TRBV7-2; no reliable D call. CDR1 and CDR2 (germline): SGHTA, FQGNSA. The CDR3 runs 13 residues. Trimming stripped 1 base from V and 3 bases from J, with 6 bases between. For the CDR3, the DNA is TGTGCCAGCAGCTTAGAGTCCGAAGAGACCCAGTACTTC. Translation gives CASSLESEETQYF.

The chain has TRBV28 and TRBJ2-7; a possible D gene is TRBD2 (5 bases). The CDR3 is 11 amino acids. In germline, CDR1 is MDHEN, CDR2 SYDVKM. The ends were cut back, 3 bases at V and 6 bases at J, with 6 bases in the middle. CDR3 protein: CASSFRGEQYF. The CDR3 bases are TGTGCCAGCAGTTTCCGGGGCGAGCAGTACTTC.

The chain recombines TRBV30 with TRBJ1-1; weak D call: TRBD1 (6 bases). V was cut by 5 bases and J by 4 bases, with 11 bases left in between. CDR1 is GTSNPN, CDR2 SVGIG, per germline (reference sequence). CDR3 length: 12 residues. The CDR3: CAWRTAVTEAFF. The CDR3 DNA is TGTGCCTGGCGGACAGCGGTCACTGAAGCTTTCTTT. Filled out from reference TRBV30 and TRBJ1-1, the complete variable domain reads SQTIHQWPATLVQPVGSPLSLECTVEGTSNPNLYWYRQAAGRGLQLLFYSVGIGQISSEVPQNLSASRPQDRQFILSSKKLLLSDSGFYLCAWRTAVTEAFFGQGTRLTVV.

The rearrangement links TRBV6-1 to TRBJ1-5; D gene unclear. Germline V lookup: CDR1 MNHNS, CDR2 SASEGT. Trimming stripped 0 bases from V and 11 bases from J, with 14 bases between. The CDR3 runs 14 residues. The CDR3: CASSEALGLRAQHF. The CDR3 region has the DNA TGTGCCAGCAGTGAAGCCTTGGGCCTTCGGGCCCAGCATTTT.

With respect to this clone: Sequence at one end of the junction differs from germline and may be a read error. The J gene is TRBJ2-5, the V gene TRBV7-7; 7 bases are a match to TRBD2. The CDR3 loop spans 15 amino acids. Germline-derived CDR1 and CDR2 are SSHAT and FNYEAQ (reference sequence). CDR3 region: CASSQTSRPWETQYF. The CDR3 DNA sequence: TGTGCTAGCAGTCAGACTAGCCGCCCCTGGGAGACCCAGTACTTC.

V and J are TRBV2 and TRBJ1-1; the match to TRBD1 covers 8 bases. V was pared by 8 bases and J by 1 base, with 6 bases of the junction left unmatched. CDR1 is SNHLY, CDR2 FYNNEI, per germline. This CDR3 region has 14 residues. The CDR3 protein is CASSDRASNTEAFF. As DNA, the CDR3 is TGTGCCAGCTCGGACAGGGCCTCGAACACTGAAGCTTTCTTT.

This CDR3 is CASSRQATWQPQHF. Here the CDR3 DNA reads TGTGCCAGCAGTCGACAGGCTACTTGGCAGCCCCAGCATTTT. This chain joins TRBV2 and TRBJ1-5; TRBD1 might be the D (6 bases). Germline V gene lookup returns CDR1 SNHLY and CDR2 FYNNEI. The CDR3 covers 14 residues. The V gene lost 5 bases and the J gene lost 7 bases, with 15 bases spanning the gap.

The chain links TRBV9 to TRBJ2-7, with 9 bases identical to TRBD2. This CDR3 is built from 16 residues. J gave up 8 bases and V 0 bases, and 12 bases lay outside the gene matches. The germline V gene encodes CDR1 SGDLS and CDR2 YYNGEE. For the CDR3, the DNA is TGTGCCAGCAGCGTAGAGGAGGGTAGCGGGAGCTTTCAGCAGTACTTC. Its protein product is CASSVEEGSGSFQQYF. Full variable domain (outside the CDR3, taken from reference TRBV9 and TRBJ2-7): DSGVTQTPKHLITATGQRVTLRCSPRSGDLSVYWYQQSLDQGLQFLIQYYNGEERAKGNILERFSAQQFPDLHSELNLSSLELGDSALYFCASSVEEGSGSFQQYFGPGTRLTVT.

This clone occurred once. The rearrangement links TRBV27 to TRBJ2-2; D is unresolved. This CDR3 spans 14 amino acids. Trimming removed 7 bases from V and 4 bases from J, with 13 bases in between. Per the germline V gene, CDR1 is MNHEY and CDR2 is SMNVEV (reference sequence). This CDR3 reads CASMRDWVTGELFF. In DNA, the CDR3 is TGTGCCAGCATGAGAGACTGGGTCACCGGGGAGCTGTTTTTT.

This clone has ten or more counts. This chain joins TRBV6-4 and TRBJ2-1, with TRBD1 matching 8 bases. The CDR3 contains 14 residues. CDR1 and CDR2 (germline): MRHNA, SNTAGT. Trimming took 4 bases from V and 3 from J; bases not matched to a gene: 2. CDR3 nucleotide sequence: TGTGCCAGCAGTGCAGGACAGGGCTACAATGAGCAGTTCTTC. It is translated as CASSAGQGYNEQFF.